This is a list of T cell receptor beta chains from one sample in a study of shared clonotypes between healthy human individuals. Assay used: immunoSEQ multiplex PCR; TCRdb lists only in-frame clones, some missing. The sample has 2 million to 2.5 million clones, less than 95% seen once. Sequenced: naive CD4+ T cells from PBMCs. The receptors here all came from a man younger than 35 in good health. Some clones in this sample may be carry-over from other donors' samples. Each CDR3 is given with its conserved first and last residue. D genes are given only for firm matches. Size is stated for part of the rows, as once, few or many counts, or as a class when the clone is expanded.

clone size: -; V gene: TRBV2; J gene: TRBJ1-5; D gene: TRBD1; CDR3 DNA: TGTGCCAGCAGTGCGACAGGGGGCCGGCAGCCCCAGCATTTT; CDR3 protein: CASSATGGRQPQHF
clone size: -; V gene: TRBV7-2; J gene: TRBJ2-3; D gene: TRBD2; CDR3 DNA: TGTGCCAGCAGCCTCCTGCGGGAGACAGATACGCAGTATTTT; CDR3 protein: CASSLLRETDTQYF
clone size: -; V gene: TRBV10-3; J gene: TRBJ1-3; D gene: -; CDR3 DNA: TGTGCCATCAGCGACAGAGGGTCCAATACTGGAAACACCATATATTTT; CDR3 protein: CAISDRGSNTGNTIYF
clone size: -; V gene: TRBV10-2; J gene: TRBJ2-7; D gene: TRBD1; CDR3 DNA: TGCGCCAGCAAAACCTTTGACAGGGAAGCCTACGAGCAGTACTTC; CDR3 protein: CASKTFDREAYEQYF
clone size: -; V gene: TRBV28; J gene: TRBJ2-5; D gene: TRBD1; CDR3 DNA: TGTGCCAGCAGTCAAGACAGGGGAGAGACCCAGTACTTC; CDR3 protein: CASSQDRGETQYF
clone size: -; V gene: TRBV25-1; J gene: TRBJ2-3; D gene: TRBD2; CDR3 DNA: TGTGCCAGCAGTGACGGGCTAGCGGGTCTCACAGATACGCAGTATTTT; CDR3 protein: CASSDGLAGLTDTQYF
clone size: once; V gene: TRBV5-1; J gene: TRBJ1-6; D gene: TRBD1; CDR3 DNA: TGCGCCAGCAGCTTTGGACAGGGCAATTCACCCCTCCACTTT; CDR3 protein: CASSFGQGNSPLHF
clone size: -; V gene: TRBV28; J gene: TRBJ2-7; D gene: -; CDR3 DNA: TGTGCCAGCAGTTTATCTCGCGGAGACGAGCAGTACTTC; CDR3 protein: CASSLSRGDEQYF
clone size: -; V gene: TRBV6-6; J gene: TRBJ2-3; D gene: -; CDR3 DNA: TGTGCCAGCAGTTTTAGGGATACGCAGTATTTT; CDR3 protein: CASSFRDTQYF
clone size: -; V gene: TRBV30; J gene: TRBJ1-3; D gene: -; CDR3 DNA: TGTGCCTGGAGTGCCGGCGGCTCTGGAAACACCATATATTTT; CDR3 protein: CAWSAGGSGNTIYF
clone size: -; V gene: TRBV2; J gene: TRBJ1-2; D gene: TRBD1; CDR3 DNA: TGTGCCGGACCAGTACAGGGGAAAAGCTATGGCTACACCTTC; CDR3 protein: CAGPVQGKSYGYTF
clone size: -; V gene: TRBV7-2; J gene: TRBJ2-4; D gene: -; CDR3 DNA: TGTGCCAGCAGCTTAGGGGGGGCAGCCAAAAACATTCAGTACTTC; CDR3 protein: CASSLGGAAKNIQYF
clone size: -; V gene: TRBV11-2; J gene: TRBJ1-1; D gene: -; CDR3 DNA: TGTGCCAGCAGCTTACCGACACCTAACACTGAAGCTTTCTTT; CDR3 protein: CASSLPTPNTEAFF
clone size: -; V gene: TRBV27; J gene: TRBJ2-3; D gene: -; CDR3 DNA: TGTGCCAGCAGTCCGTTCGAAAACCGTTGGCGGGGCACAGATACGCAGTATTTT; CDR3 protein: CASSPFENRWRGTDTQYF
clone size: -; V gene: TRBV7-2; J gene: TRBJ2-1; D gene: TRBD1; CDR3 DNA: TGTGCCAGCAGCTTAGCGACAGGGCCCCCCTACAATGAGCAGTTCTTC; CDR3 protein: CASSLATGPPYNEQFF
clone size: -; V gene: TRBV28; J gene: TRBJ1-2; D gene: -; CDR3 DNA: TGTGCCAGCAGTTTCAGGGAACCTAACTATGGCTACACCTTC; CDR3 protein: CASSFREPNYGYTF
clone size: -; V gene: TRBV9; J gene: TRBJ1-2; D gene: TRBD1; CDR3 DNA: TGTGCCAGCAGCTCCCAGGTTGGGTCTCGACCAGGGGGTATTTATGGCTACACCTTC; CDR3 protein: CASSSQVGSRPGGIYGYTF
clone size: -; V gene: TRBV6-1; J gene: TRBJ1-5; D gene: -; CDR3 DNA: TGTGCCAGCAGTGGGCGGCAGAGTCAATATAGCAATCAGCCCCAGCATTTT; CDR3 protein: CASSGRQSQYSNQPQHF
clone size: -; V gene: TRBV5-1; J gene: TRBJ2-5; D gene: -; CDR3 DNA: TGCGCCAGCAGCTTCGACTGGTACCAAGAGACCCAGTACTTC; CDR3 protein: CASSFDWYQETQYF
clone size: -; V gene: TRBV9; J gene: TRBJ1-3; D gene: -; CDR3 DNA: TGTGCCACCAGTGTTGACTTCTCTGGAAACACCATATATTTT; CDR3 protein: CATSVDFSGNTIYF
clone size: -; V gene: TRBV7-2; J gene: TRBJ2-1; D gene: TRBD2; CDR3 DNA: TGTGCCAGCAGCCCTCGGGGGGGGGCGCAGTACAATGAGCAGTTCTTC; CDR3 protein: CASSPRGGAQYNEQFF
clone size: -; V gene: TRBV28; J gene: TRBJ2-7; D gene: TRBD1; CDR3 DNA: TGTGCCAGCAGTTTGAGGCAGGGGGCTGGCGAGCAGTACTTC; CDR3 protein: CASSLRQGAGEQYF
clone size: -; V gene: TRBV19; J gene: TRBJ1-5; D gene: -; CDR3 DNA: TGTGCCAGTTGCCAGGGGAGGAGCAATCAGCCCCAGCATTTT; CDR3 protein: CASCQGRSNQPQHF
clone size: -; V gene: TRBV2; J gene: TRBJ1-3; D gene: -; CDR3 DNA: TGTGCCAGCAGTTATGAGTACTCTGGAAACACCATATATTTT; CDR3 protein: CASSYEYSGNTIYF
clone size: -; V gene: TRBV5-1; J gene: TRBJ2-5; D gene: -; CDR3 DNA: TGCGCCAGCAGCTTGGTGGCTCAAGAGACCCAGTACTTC; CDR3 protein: CASSLVAQETQYF
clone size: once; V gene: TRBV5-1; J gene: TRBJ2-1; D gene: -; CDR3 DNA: TGCGCCAGCAGCTTGACATTTAATGAGCAGTTCTTC; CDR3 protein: CASSLTFNEQFF
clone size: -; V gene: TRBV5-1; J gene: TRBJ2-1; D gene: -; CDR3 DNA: TGCGCCAGCAGCTGGGGCGGGATTGGGAATGAGCAGTTCTTC; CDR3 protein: CASSWGGIGNEQFF
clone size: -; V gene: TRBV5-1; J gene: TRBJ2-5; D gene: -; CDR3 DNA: TGCGCCAGCAGCTCACAGGCGTTCGAAGAGACCCAGTACTTC; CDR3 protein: CASSSQAFEETQYF
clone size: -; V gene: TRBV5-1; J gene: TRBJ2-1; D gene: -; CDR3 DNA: TGCGCCAGCAGCTCGGAGGGACGGTACAATGAGCAGTTCTTC; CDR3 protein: CASSSEGRYNEQFF
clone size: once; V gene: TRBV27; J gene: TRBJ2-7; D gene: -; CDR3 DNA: TGTGCCAGCGGCCGGGGGTCCTACGAGCAGTACTTC; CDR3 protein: CASGRGSYEQYF
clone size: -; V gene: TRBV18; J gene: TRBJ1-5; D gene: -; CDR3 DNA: TGTGCCAGCTCACCAGCCCCCGGCATCACTCGGGATCAGCCCCAGCATTTT; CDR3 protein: CASSPAPGITRDQPQHF
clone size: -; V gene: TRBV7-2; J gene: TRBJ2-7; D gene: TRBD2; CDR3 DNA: TGTGCCAGCAGCTTAGGACTAGCGGGACTCTCCTACGAGCAGTACTTC; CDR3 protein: CASSLGLAGLSYEQYF
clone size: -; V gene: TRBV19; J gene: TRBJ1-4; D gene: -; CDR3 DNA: TGTGCCAGTACCGCCCGGGGCACAGGTAACCTTGGGGAAAAACTGTTTTTT; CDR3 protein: CASTARGTGNLGEKLFF
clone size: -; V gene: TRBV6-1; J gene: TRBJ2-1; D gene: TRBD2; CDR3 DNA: TGTGCCAGCAGTGAACTAGCGGGAGTCAATGAGCAGTTCTTC; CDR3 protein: CASSELAGVNEQFF
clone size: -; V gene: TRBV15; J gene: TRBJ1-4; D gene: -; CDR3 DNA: TGTGCCACCTCCTTGGGGGGTGAAAAACTGTTTTTT; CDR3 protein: CATSLGGEKLFF
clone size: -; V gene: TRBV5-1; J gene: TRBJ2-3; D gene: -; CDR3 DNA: TGCGCCAGCAGCTCGATGCACCTCACAGATACGCAGTATTTT; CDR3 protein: CASSSMHLTDTQYF
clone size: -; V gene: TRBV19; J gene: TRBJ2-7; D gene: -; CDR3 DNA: TGTGCCAGTAGTACACCTCGGGACGGCTCCTACGAGCAGTACTTC; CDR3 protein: CASSTPRDGSYEQYF
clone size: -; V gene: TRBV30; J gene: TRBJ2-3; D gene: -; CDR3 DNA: TGTGCCTGGAGCGAACTAGTTATAGGAGATACGCAGTATTTT; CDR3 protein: CAWSELVIGDTQYF
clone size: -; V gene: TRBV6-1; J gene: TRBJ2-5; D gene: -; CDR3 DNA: TGTGCCAGCAGTGAAGCGAGGGGACCGTCCACCCAAGAGACCCAGTACTTC; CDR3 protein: CASSEARGPSTQETQYF
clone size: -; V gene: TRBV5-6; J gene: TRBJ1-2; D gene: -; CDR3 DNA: TGTGCCAGCAGCCCCTTACCATCGGCGCATGGCTACACCTTC; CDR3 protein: CASSPLPSAHGYTF
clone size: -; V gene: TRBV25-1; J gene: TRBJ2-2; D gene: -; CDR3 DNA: TGTGCCAGTTCTGCCTTTGGGGGGACCGGGGAGCTGTTTTTT; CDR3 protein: CASSAFGGTGELFF
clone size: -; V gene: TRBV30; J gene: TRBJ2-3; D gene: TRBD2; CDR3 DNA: TGTGCCTGGGTGCGACTAGCGTCCAGCACAGATACGCAGTATTTT; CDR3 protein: CAWVRLASSTDTQYF
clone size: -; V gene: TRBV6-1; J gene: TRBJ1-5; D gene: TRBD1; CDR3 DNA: TGTGCCAGCAGTGGCGACAGGGGATATAGCAATCAGCCCCAGCATTTT; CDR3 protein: CASSGDRGYSNQPQHF
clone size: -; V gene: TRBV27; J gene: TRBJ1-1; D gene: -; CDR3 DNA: TGTGCCAGCTTCCCACTCGGGGAGGATCAAAAAGCTTTCTTT; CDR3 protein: CASFPLGEDQKAFF
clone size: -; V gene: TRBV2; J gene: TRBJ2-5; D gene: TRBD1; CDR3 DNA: TGTGCCAGCATTATAGACAGGGTATCCGGGGAGACCCAGTACTTC; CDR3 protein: CASIIDRVSGETQYF
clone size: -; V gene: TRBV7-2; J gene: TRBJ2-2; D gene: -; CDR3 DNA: TGTGCCAGCAGCCTCCAGGGGAGGTCGAACACCGGGGAGCTGTTTTTT; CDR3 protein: CASSLQGRSNTGELFF
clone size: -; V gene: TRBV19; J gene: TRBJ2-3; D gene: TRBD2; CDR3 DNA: TGTGCCAGTAGTCCCCTGCCGGGAGGTTCTACAGATACGCAGTATTTT; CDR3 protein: CASSPLPGGSTDTQYF
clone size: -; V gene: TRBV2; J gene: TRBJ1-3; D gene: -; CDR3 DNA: TGTGCCAGCCGGCGCAGCAACTCTGGAAACACCATATATTTT; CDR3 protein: CASRRSNSGNTIYF
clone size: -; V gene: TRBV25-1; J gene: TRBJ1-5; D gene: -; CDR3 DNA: TGTGCCAGCCAAGGGACGGATTATAGCAATCAGCCCCAGCATTTT; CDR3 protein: CASQGTDYSNQPQHF
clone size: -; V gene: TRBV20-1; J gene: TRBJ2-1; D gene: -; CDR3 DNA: TGCAGTGCTAGAGAGGTGTCAGTCCCGTTCTTC; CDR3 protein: CSAREVSVPFF
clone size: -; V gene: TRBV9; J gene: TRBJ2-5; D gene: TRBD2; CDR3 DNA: TGTGCCAGCAGCGGTAGCGGGGAAGAGACCCAGTACTTC; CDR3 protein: CASSGSGEETQYF
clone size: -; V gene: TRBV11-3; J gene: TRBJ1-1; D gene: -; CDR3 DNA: TGTGCCAGCAGCCCTGGGGGAGCAACGACCCAGAACACTGAAGCTTTCTTT; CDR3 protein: CASSPGGATTQNTEAFF
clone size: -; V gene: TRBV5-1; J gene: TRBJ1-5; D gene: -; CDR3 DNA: TGCGCCAGCAGCCCTGGGGGCCCTGGGGATCAGCCCCAGCATTTT; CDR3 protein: CASSPGGPGDQPQHF
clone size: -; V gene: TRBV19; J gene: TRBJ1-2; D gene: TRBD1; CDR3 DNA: TGTGCCAGTACCATACTCCCGGGACAGGGGACTAACTATGGCTACACCTTC; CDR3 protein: CASTILPGQGTNYGYTF
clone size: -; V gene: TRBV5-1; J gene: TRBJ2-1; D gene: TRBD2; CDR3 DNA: TGCGCCAGCAGCCGAGGGACTAGCGGGAGCGATGAGCAGTTCTTC; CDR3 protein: CASSRGTSGSDEQFF